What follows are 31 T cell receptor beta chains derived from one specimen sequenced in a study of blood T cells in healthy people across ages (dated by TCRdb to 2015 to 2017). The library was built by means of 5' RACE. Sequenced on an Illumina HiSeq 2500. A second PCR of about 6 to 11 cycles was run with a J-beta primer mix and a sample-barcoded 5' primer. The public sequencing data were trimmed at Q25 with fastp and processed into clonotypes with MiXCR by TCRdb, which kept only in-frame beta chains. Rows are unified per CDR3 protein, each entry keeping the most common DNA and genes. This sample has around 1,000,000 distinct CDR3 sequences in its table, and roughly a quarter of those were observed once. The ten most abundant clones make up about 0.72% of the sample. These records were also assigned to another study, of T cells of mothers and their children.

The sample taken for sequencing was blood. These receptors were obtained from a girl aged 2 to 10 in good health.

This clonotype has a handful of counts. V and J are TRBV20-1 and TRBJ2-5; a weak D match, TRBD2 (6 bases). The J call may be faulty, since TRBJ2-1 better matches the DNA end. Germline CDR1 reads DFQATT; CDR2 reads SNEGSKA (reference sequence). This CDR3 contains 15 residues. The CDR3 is CSASGSSYPPNEQFF. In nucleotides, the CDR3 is TGCAGTGCTAGCGGGAGCTCTTATCCCCCCAATGAGCAGTTCTTC.

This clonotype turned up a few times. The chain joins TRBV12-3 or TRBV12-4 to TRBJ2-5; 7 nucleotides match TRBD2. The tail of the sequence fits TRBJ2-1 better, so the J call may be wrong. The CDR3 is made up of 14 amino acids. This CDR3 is CASSLAEAPNEQFF. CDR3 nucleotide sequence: TGTGCCAGCAGCCTAGCGGAGGCCCCTAATGAGCAGTTCTTC.

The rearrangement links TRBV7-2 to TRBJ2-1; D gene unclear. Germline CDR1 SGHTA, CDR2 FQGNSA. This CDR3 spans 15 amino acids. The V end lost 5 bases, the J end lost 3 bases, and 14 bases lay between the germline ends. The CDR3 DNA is TGTGCCAGCAGCCCCGGTTACTCGCTCTACAATGAGCAGTTCTTC. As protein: CASSPGYSLYNEQFF.

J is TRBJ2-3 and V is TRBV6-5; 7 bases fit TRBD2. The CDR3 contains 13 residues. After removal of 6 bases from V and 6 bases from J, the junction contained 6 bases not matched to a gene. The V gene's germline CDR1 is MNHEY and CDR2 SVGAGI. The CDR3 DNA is TGTGCCAGCAGCTTGACTAGCAAGGATACGCAGTATTTT. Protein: CASSLTSKDTQYF.

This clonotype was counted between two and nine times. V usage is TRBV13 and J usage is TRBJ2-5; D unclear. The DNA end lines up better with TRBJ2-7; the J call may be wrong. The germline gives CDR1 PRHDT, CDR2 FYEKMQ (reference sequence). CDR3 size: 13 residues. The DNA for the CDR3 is TGTGCCAGCAGTATACAACCCCTTGGCGAGCAGTACTTC. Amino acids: CASSIQPLGEQYF.

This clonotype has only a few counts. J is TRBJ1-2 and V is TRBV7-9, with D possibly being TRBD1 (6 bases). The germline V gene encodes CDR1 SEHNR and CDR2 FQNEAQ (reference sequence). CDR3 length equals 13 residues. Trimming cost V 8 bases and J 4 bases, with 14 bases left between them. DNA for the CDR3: TGTGCCAGCCTGAACAGGGATGGCTATGGCTACACCTTC. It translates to CASLNRDGYGYTF.

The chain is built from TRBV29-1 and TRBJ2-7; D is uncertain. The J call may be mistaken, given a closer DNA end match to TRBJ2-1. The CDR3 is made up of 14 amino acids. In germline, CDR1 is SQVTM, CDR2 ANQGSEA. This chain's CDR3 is CSVAGSQLTNEQFF. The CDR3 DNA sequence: TGCAGCGTTGCAGGCAGCCAACTAACAAATGAGCAGTTCTTC.

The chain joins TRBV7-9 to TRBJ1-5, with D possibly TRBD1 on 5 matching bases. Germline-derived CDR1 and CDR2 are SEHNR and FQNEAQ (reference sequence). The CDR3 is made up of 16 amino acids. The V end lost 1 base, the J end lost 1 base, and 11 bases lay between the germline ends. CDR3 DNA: TGTGCCAGCAGCTTAGGGCAGGGATCGAGCAATCAGCCCCAGCATTTT. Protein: CASSLGQGSSNQPQHF.

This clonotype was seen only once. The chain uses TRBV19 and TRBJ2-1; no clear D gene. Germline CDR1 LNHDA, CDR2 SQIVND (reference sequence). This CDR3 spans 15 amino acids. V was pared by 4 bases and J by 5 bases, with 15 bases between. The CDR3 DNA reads TGTGCCAGTAGTAGCAGGAGCGTAACGAACAATGAGCAGTTCTTC. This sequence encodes CASSSRSVTNNEQFF. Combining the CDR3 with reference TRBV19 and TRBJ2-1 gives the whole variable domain DGGITQSPKYLFRKEGQNVTLSCEQNLNHDAMYWYRQDPGQGLRLIYYSQIVNDFQKGDIAEGYSVSREKKESFPLTVTSAQKNPTAFYLCASSSRSVTNNEQFFGPGTRLTVL.

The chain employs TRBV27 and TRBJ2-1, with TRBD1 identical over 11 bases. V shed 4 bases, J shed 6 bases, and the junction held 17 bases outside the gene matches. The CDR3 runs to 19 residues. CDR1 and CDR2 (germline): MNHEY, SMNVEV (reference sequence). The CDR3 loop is CASSSLGTGGGLFPNEQFF. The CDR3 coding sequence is TGTGCCAGCAGTTCACTCGGGACAGGGGGTGGGCTCTTCCCCAATGAGCAGTTCTTC.

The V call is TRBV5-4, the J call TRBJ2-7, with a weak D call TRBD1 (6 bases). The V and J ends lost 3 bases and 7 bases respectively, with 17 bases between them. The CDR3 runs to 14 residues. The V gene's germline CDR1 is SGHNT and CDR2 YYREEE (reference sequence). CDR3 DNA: TGTGCCAGCAGCTCGGGACAATACATGGGGGAGCAGTACTTC. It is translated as CASSSGQYMGEQYF.

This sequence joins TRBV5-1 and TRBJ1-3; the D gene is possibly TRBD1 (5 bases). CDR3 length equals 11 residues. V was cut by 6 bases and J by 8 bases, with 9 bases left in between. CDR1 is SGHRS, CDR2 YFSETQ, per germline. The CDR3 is CASIEGHTIYF. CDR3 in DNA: TGCGCCAGCATTGAGGGACACACCATATATTTT.

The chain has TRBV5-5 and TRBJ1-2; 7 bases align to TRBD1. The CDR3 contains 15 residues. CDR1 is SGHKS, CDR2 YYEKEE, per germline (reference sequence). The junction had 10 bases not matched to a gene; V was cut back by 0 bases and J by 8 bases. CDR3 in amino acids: CASSLDRGTMDGYTF. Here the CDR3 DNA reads TGTGCCAGCAGCTTGGACAGGGGCACGATGGACGGCTACACCTTC.

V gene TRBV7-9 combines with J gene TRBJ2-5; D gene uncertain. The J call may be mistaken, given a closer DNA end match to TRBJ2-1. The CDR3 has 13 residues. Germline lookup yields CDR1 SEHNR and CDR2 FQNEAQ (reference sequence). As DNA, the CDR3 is TGTGCCAGCAGCTTCGGCCCCGGGTCTGAGCAGTTCTTC. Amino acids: CASSFGPGSEQFF.

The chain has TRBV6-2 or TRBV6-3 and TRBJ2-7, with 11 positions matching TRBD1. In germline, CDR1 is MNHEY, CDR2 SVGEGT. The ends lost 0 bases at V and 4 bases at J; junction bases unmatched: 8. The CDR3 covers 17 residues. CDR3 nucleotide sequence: TGTGCCAGCAGTTACTCCCCAGGGACAGGGGGAGTTTACGAGCAGTACTTC. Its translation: CASSYSPGTGGVYEQYF.

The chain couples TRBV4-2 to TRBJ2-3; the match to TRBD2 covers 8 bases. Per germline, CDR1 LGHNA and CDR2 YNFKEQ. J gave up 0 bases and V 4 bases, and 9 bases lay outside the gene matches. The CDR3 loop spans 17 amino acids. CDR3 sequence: CASSPRGKRGSTDTQYF. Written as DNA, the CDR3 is TGTGCCAGCAGCCCAAGAGGGAAGCGGGGGAGCACAGATACGCAGTATTTT.

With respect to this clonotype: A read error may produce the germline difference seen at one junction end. The CDR3 DNA follows: TGTGCCAGAAGTGAATTTAGCGGGGGGGCCTACAATGAGCAGTTCTTC. This encodes CARSEFSGGAYNEQFF. The J gene is TRBJ2-1, the V gene TRBV25-1; 11 nucleotides line up with TRBD2. Germline V gene sequence: CDR1 MGHDK, CDR2 SYGVNS. This CDR3 has 16 residues.

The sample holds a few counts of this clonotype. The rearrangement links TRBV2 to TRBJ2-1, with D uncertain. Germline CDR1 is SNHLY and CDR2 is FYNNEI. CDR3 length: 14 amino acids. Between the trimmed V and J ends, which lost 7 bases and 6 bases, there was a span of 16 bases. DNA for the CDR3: TGTGCCAGCAAAGTCTCCCCTGGCTCCAATGAGCAGTTCTTC. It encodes CASKVSPGSNEQFF.

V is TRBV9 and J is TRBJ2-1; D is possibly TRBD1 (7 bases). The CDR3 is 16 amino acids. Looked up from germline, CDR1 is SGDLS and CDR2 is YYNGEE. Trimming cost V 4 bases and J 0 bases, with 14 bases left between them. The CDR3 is CASSPRQGGSYNEQFF. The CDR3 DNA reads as TGTGCCAGCAGCCCAAGACAGGGAGGCTCCTACAATGAGCAGTTCTTC.

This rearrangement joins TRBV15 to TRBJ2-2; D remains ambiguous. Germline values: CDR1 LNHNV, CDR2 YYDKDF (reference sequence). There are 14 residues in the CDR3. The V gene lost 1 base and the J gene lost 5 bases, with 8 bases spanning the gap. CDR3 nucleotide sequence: TGTGCCACCAGCAGAGTAGCTGCAACCGGGGAGCTGTTTTTT. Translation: CATSRVAATGELFF.

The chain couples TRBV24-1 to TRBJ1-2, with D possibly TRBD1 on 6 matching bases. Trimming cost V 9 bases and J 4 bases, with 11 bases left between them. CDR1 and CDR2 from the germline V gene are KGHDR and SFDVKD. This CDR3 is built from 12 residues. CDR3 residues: CATSQDSYGYTF. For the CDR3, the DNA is TGTGCCACCTCTCAGGACAGCTATGGCTACACCTTC.

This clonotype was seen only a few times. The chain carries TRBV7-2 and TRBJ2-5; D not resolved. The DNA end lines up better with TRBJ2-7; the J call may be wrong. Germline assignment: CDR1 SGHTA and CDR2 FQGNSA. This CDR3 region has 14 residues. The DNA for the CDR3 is TGTGCCAGCAGCTTAGATGGAAGCAGATACGAGCAGTACTTC. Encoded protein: CASSLDGSRYEQYF.

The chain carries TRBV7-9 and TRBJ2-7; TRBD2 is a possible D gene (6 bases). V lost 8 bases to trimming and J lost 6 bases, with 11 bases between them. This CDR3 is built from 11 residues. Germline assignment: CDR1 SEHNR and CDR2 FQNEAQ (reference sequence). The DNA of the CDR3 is TGTGCCAGCCGGGGGTTCGGCGAGCAGTACTTC. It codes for CASRGFGEQYF.

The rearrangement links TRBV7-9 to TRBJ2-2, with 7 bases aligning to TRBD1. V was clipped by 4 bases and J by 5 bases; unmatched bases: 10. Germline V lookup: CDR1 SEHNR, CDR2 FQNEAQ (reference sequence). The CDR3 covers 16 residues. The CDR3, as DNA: TGTGCCAGCAGCTCCTCCGAGACAGGGCAAACCGGGGAGCTGTTTTTT. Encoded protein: CASSSSETGQTGELFF.

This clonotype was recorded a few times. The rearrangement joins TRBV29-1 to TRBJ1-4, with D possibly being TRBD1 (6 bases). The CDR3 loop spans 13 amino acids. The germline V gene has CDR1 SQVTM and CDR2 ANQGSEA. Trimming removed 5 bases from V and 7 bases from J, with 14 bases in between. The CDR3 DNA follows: TGCAGCGTTCAGGGGAACACTGGTGAAAAACTGTTTTTT. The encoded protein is CSVQGNTGEKLFF.

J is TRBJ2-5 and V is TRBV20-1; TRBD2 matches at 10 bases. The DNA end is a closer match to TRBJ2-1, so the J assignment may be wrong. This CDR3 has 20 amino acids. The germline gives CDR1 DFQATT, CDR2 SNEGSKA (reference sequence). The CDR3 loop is CSARVFSSLAGTQRQNEQFF. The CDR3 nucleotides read TGCAGTGCTAGAGTTTTTTCCTCACTAGCGGGGACACAGCGGCAGAATGAGCAGTTCTTC.

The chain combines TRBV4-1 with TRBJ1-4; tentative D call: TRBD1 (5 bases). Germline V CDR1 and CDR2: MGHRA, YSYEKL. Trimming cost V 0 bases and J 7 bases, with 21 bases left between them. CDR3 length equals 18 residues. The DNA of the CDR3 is TGCGCCAGCAGCCAAGATAGCGACGGCGGGGCTGGGGGTGAAAAACTGTTTTTT. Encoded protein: CASSQDSDGGAGGEKLFF.

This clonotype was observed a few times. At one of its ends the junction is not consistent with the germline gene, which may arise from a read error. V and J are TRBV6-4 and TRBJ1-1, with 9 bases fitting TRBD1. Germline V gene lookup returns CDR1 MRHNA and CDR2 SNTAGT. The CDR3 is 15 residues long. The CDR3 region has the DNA TGTGCCAGCAGTGACTCTGACAGGGGGAACACTGAGGCTTTCTTT. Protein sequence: CASSDSDRGNTEAFF.

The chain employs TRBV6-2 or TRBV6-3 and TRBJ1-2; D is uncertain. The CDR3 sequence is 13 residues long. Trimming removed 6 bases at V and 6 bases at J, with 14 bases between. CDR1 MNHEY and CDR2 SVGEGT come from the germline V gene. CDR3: CASRFVIGDGYTF. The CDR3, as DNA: TGTGCCAGCAGGTTCGTGATCGGGGATGGCTACACCTTC.

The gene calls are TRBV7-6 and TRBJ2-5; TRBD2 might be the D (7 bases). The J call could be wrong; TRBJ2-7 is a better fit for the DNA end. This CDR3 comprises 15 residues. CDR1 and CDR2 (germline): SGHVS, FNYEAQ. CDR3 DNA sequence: TGTGCCAGCACCCCGACGCCGGGGGGCAAGTACGAGCAGTACTTC. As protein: CASTPTPGGKYEQYF.

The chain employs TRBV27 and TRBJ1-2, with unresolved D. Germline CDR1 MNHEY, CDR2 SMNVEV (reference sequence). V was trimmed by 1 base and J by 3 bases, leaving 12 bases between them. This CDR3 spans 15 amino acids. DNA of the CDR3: TGTGCCAGCAGTTTATTCGGGAAAGGAGACTATGGCTACACCTTC. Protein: CASSLFGKGDYGYTF.